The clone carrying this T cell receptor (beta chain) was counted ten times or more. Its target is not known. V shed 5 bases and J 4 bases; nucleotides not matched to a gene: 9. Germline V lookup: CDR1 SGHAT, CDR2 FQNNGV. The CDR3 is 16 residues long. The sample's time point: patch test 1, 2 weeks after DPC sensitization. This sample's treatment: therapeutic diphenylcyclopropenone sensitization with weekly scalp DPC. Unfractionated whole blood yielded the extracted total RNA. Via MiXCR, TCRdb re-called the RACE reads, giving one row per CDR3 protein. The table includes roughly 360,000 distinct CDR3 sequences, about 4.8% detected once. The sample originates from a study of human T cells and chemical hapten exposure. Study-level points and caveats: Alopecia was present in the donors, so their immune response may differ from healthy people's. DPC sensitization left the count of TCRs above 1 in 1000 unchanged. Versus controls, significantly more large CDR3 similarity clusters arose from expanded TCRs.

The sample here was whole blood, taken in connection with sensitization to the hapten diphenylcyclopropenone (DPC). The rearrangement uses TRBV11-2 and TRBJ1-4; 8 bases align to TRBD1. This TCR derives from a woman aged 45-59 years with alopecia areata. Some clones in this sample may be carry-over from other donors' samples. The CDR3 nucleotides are TGTGCCAGCAGCACGCAGGGGGCTGGGGTTAATGAAAAACTGTTTTTT. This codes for CASSTQGAGVNEKLFF.